The 21 T cell receptor beta chains presented below share a single source sample, sequenced in a study of PD-L1 blockade in urothelial cancer. Some clones are missing from TCRdb's copy, which holds only in-frame ones; the method was immunoSEQ multiplex PCR. There are 35,000 to 55,000 clones in the sample; around nine tenths occur only once, and less than 15% lies in the top ten. Sequences were derived from PBMCs, sampled around atezolizumab (anti-PD-L1) treatment. These receptors were obtained from a woman aged 55-70 years with urothelial cancer.

This clone came up once. V is TRBV5-1 and J is TRBJ2-7; TRBD1 matches 8 bases. There are 16 residues in the CDR3. Germline V gene data show CDR1 as SGHRS and CDR2 as YFSETQ. Unmatched junction bases numbered 10, after V lost 0 bases and J lost 5 bases. The CDR3 region has the DNA TGCGCCAGCAGCTTGGCTGGACAGGGAAATTTAGACGAGCAGTACTTC. It yields the protein CASSLAGQGNLDEQYF.

V is TRBV12-5 and J is TRBJ2-2, with D possibly being TRBD1 (5 bases). This CDR3 has 18 residues. The V and J ends lost 0 bases and 0 bases respectively, with 14 bases between them. Germline-derived CDR1 and CDR2 are LGHNT and FRNRAP. The CDR3 coding sequence is TGTGCTAGTGGTTTGGTAATAGGGGCGACAGCGAACACCGGGGAGCTGTTTTTT. Its translation: CASGLVIGATANTGELFF.

J is TRBJ1-5 and V is TRBV11-2; D is ambiguous. The length of the CDR3 is 13 residues. Trimming took 0 bases from V and 4 from J, leaving 4 bases between them. Looked up from germline, CDR1 is SGHAT and CDR2 is FQNNGV. DNA for the CDR3: TGTGCCAGCAGCTTAGACAGAAATCAGCCCCAGCATTTT. Amino acids: CASSLDRNQPQHF.

This chain uses TRBV5-8 with TRBJ1-1; D perhaps matches TRBD1 (6 bases). CDR3 size: 18 residues. Germline V gives CDR1 SGHTS, CDR2 YDEGEE. The ends were cut back, 5 bases at V and 6 bases at J, with 29 bases in the middle. The CDR3 sequence: CASSLLDRNYPWDAEAFF. In DNA form, the CDR3 reads TGTGCCAGCAGTTTACTCGACAGGAATTACCCCTGGGACGCTGAAGCTTTCTTT.

The chain employs TRBV15 and TRBJ2-7, with 11 bases lining up with TRBD1. Losses at the gene ends were 6 bases for V and 5 bases for J; bases not matched to a gene: 6. The CDR3 is made up of 14 amino acids. CDR1 is LNHNV and CDR2 is YYDKDF in the germline V gene (reference sequence). This CDR3 reads CATSLRDRGNEQYF. CDR3 coding DNA: TGTGCCACCAGTTTGAGGGACAGGGGGAACGAGCAGTACTTC.

V usage is TRBV4-3 and J usage is TRBJ1-2; D might be TRBD1 (5 bases). The V and J ends lost 1 base and 2 bases respectively, with 11 bases between them. This CDR3 spans 15 amino acids. Germline assignment: CDR1 LGHNA and CDR2 YSLEER. The CDR3 spells CASSQVRGGNYGYTF. The CDR3, as DNA: TGCGCCAGCAGCCAAGTACGGGGGGGGAACTATGGCTACACCTTC.

This clone has only one observation. The gene calls are TRBV15 and TRBJ1-1; the D is unclear. The CDR3 spans 13 residues. Trimming removed 7 bases at V and 2 bases at J, with 11 bases between. Germline V CDR1 and CDR2: LNHNV, YYDKDF (reference sequence). CDR3 sequence (DNA): TGTGCCACCACTGCTAGCCTCAACACTGAAGCTTTCTTT. Its translation: CATTASLNTEAFF. Full variable domain (outside the CDR3, taken from reference TRBV15 and TRBJ1-1): DAMVIQNPRYQVTQFGKPVTLSCSQTLNHNVMYWYQQKSSQAPKLLFHYYDKDFNNEADTPDNFQSRRPNTSFCFLDIRSPGLGDTAMYLCATTASLNTEAFFGQGTRLTVV.

The chain uses TRBV4-3 and TRBJ2-1; 8 bases align to TRBD1. The CDR3 extends over 20 amino acids. Germline V gene data show CDR1 as LGHNA and CDR2 as YSLEER. The V and J ends lost 3 bases and 0 bases, in that order; junction bases with no gene match: 16. CDR3 protein: CASSQEHGQGPVSSYNEQFF. CDR3 sequence (DNA): TGCGCCAGCAGCCAGGAACACGGACAGGGCCCCGTGAGCTCCTACAATGAGCAGTTCTTC.

The chain recombines TRBV11-3 with TRBJ2-1; TRBD1 might be the D (5 bases). The CDR3 is 12 residues long. The ends were cut back, 9 bases at V and 6 bases at J, with 12 bases in the middle. CDR1 is SGHNT and CDR2 is YENEEA in the germline V gene. For the CDR3, the DNA is TGTGCCAGTAGGGGCAACGGCAATGAGCAGTTCTTC. Amino acid sequence: CASRGNGNEQFF.

The V and J genes are TRBV11-2 and TRBJ1-3, with 8 nucleotides matching TRBD1. Germline V gives CDR1 SGHAT, CDR2 FQNNGV. The CDR3 consists of 15 residues. V lost 1 base to trimming and J lost 2 bases; unmatched junction nucleotides: 1. In DNA, the CDR3 is TGTGCCAGCAGCTTAGCAGGGGGCGCTGGAAACACCATATATTTT. Its translation: CASSLAGGAGNTIYF.

The gene calls are TRBV9 and TRBJ2-7; 7 positions agree with TRBD1. The CDR3 runs 13 residues. Germline CDR1 and CDR2: SGDLS and YYNGEE. The V and J ends lost 7 bases and 3 bases, in that order; junction bases with no gene match: 7. The DNA for the CDR3 is TGTGCCAGCTTTGGGACAGATAGCTACGAGCAGTACTTC. It is translated as CASFGTDSYEQYF.

A few counts support this clone. V is TRBV4-1 and J is TRBJ1-2; no clear D gene. The CDR3 contains 13 residues. Germline CDR1 is MGHRA and CDR2 is YSYEKL. Trimming pared 1 base from V and 4 bases from J, leaving 7 bases between. Here the CDR3 reads CASSQGEGYGYTF. The CDR3 DNA follows: TGCGCCAGCAGCCAAGGTGAGGGCTATGGCTACACCTTC.

The chain employs TRBV29-1 and TRBJ1-1; D perhaps matches TRBD1 (5 bases). Per germline, CDR1 SQVTM and CDR2 ANQGSEA. This CDR3 has 14 amino acids. V dropped 0 bases and J dropped 4 bases, with 12 bases sitting between them. CDR3 in DNA: TGCAGCGTTGAAGAAGGTGGGGGGTTCACTGAAGCTTTCTTT. Translating gives CSVEEGGGFTEAFF.

The chain has TRBV7-7 and TRBJ2-3, with D possibly being TRBD1 (6 bases). Trimming cost V 7 bases and J 1 base, with 18 bases left between them. CDR1 is SSHAT and CDR2 is FNYEAQ in the germline V gene (reference sequence). The CDR3 sequence is 16 residues long. The CDR3 nucleotides are TGTGCCAGCACCCCCTTGGGGGCTGGTGGCACAGATACGCAGTATTTT. Protein product: CASTPLGAGGTDTQYF.

The chain's CDR3 is CASSHSRQEIYNEQFF. DNA for the CDR3: TGTGCCAGCTCCCACTCGAGACAGGAGATCTACAATGAGCAGTTCTTC. The chain employs TRBV18 and TRBJ2-1, with D perhaps matching TRBD1 (6 bases). This CDR3 spans 16 amino acids. Germline V gives CDR1 KGHSH, CDR2 LQKENI. Trimming cost V 6 bases and J 3 bases, with 18 bases left between them.

V is TRBV7-2 and J is TRBJ2-7; weak D call: TRBD2 (7 bases). Trimming cost V 1 base and J 0 bases, with 10 bases left between them. The CDR3 loop spans 15 amino acids. CDR1 SGHTA and CDR2 FQGNSA come from the germline V gene. CDR3 loop: CASSLEAGASYEQYF. DNA for the CDR3: TGTGCCAGCAGCTTAGAGGCGGGGGCCTCCTACGAGCAGTACTTC.

The chain joins TRBV7-2 to TRBJ2-7, with a possible D match to TRBD2 (5 bases). The germline V gene encodes CDR1 SGHTA and CDR2 FQGNSA. This CDR3 is built from 13 residues. Trimming cost V 1 base and J 6 bases, with 10 bases left between them. For the CDR3, the DNA is TGTGCCAGCAGCTTAGAAGTAGCGCTCGAGCAGTACTTC. Translated, it gives CASSLEVALEQYF.

The V call is TRBV18, the J call TRBJ1-1, with D unresolved. This CDR3 has 13 amino acids. Germline-derived CDR1 and CDR2 are KGHSH and LQKENI. V was shortened by 2 bases and J by 1 base, with 5 bases between the two germline ends. CDR3 nucleotides: TGTGCCAGCTCACCAGTCGGGAACACTGAAGCTTTCTTT. Translated: CASSPVGNTEAFF.

The CDR3, as DNA: TGTGCCAGCAGAGCCGGGACAGGCGTATACAATGAGCAGTTCTTC. Residues: CASRAGTGVYNEQFF. V gene TRBV19 combines with J gene TRBJ2-1, with 8 bases that match TRBD1. CDR1 LNHDA and CDR2 SQIVND come from the germline V gene (reference sequence). The V segment lost 9 bases and the J segment 4 bases; nucleotides outside the gene matches: 11. The CDR3 runs 15 residues.

The chain couples TRBV5-6 to TRBJ2-3, with D possibly TRBD2 on 6 matching bases. V was trimmed by 6 bases and J by 5 bases, leaving 19 bases between them. The CDR3 contains 15 residues. CDR1 is SGHDT, CDR2 YYEEEE, per germline. CDR3: CASIPRDVGGDTQYF. In nucleotides, the CDR3 is TGTGCCAGCATCCCCAGGGATGTGGGGGGAGATACGCAGTATTTT.

V and J are TRBV7-6 and TRBJ2-1, with 10 bases lining up with TRBD2. V lost 1 base and J lost 6; bases outside the gene matches: 9. The germline V gene encodes CDR1 SGHVS and CDR2 FNYEAQ. The CDR3 runs 17 residues. The CDR3 DNA is TGTGCCAGCAGCTTAGGAGTAGCGGGGGGCTTCACCAATGAGCAGTTCTTC. Translation gives CASSLGVAGGFTNEQFF.